Each of the 14 T cell receptor beta chains below was sequenced from the same sample in a study of OX40 agonist ivuxolimab in advanced cancers. Profiling relied on immunoSEQ multiplex PCR, and the TCRdb table lists in-frame clones only, not all of them. Among approximately 40,000 clones, about 90% were seen once, and the ten largest hold roughly 19%. This specimen consisted of CD4+ or CD8+ T cells sorted from blood, obtained in a trial of the OX40 agonist ivuxolimab. The source is an adult with an advanced solid tumor such as melanoma, head and neck, liver or kidney cancer.

The chain has TRBV2 and TRBJ2-2; TRBD2 agrees at 8 bases. The trim removed 4 bases at V and 4 bases at J, leaving 5 bases unmatched. The CDR3 is 15 residues long. Looked up from germline, CDR1 is SNHLY and CDR2 is FYNNEI. DNA of the CDR3: TGTGCCAGCAGTGGAACCAGCGGGGGCACCGGGGAGCTGTTTTTT. It is translated as CASSGTSGGTGELFF.

The chain links TRBV5-8 to TRBJ2-3; D gene uncertain. This CDR3 has 15 amino acids. Trimming stripped 4 bases from V and 2 bases from J, with 14 bases between. CDR1 and CDR2 from the germline V gene are SGHTS and YDEGEE. The CDR3 region has the DNA TGTGCCAGCAGCGCGGATGGGTCCTCCACAGATACGCAGTATTTT. The encoded protein is CASSADGSSTDTQYF. The full variable domain, with the rest looked up from reference TRBV5-8 and TRBJ2-3, is EAGVTQSPTHLIKTRGQQATLRCSPISGHTSVYWYQQALGLGLQFLLWYDEGEERNRGNFPPRFSGRQFPNYSSELNVNALELEDSALYLCASSADGSSTDTQYFGPGTRLTVL.

The CDR3 nucleotides are TGTGCCAGGGACGTTCTGACTAGCGGGGGTGGGAATACGCAGTATTTT. Protein: CARDVLTSGGGNTQYF. This rearrangement joins TRBV2 to TRBJ2-3; 12 nucleotides line up with TRBD2. The CDR3 sequence is 16 residues long. V was clipped by 9 bases and J by 7 bases; unmatched bases: 14. CDR1 and CDR2 (germline): SNHLY, FYNNEI. The whole variable domain, filled in from reference TRBV2 and TRBJ2-3, reads EPEVTQTPSHQVTQMGQEVILRCVPISNHLYFYWYRQILGQKVEFLVSFYNNEISEKSEIFDDQFSVERPDGSNFTLKIRSTKLEDSAMYFCARDVLTSGGGNTQYFGPGTRLTVL.

The chain is built from TRBV19 and TRBJ1-1; perhaps TRBD1 as D (6 bases). V was clipped by 9 bases and J by 10 bases, with 24 bases between them. Germline assignment: CDR1 LNHDA and CDR2 SQIVND (reference sequence). This CDR3 is built from 14 residues. In DNA form, the CDR3 reads TGTGCCAGCTTTGAAATGGACGGGGGCCTTCGAGCTTTCTTT. It codes for CASFEMDGGLRAFF.

The CDR3 DNA sequence: TGTGCCAGCAGCCGGACTAGCGGGGGGCTTAAAGCTGGGCAGTTCTTC. Amino acid sequence: CASSRTSGGLKAGQFF. The V call is TRBV7-9, the J call TRBJ2-1; 14 bases map to TRBD2. The CDR3 extends over 16 amino acids. V lost 5 bases, J lost 12 bases, and 12 bases stayed unmatched. From germline, CDR1 is SEHNR and CDR2 FQNEAQ (reference sequence).

The gene calls are TRBV9 and TRBJ1-2; D gene unclear. The CDR3 consists of 16 residues. V dropped 4 bases and J dropped 2 bases, with 18 bases sitting between them. CDR1 and CDR2 from the germline V gene are SGDLS and YYNGEE. In DNA form, the CDR3 reads TGTGCCAGCAGCCCAAGCTCCGGCCTTCCAAACTATGGCTACACCTTC. Encoded protein: CASSPSSGLPNYGYTF.

The chain couples TRBV30 to TRBJ2-7, with 9 nucleotides matching TRBD1. CDR1 and CDR2 from the germline V gene are GTSNPN and SVGIG (reference sequence). J was trimmed by 2 bases and V by 3 bases; bases with no gene match: 11. CDR3 length: 16 amino acids. The CDR3 coding sequence is TGTGCCTGGAGAACGCCGGGACAGGGTAATACCTACGAGCAGTACTTC. This sequence encodes CAWRTPGQGNTYEQYF.

V usage is TRBV21-1 and J usage is TRBJ2-5; the table assigns TRBD2, which was not confirmed against the DNA. TRBV21-1 is noted as a pseudogene. The CDR3 is 15 amino acids. CDR3 sequence: CASSRTSGGQETQYF. Written as DNA, the CDR3 is TGTGCCAGCAGCAGGACTAGCGGGGGGCAAGAGACCCAGTACTTC.

This clone was detected once. V and J are TRBV4-3 and TRBJ2-2, with D perhaps matching TRBD1 or TRBD2 (5 bases each). V lost 6 bases to trimming and J lost 1 base, with 9 bases between them. Germline V gene data show CDR1 as LGHNA and CDR2 as YSLEER. The CDR3 spans 14 residues. CDR3 nucleotide sequence: TGCGCCAGCAGGTCGGGACGGAACACCGGGGAGCTGTTTTTT. Amino acid sequence: CASRSGRNTGELFF.

The chain combines TRBV4-1 with TRBJ2-5; D is unresolved. Trimming removed 0 bases from V and 5 bases from J, with 10 bases in between. This CDR3 is built from 14 residues. The V gene's germline CDR1 is MGHRA and CDR2 YSYEKL. CDR3 DNA: TGCGCCAGCAGCCAAGAAAAGGGTGGGGAGACCCAGTACTTC. The encoded protein is CASSQEKGGETQYF.

The chain employs TRBV5-1 and TRBJ1-1, with D uncertain. Germline values: CDR1 SGHRS, CDR2 YFSETQ. CDR3 length equals 13 residues. V shed 2 bases and J shed 2 bases, with 7 bases lying between them. CDR3 coding DNA: TGCGCCAGCAGCTTAACAAGAAACACTGAAGCTTTCTTT. Protein: CASSLTRNTEAFF.

The chain has TRBV27 and TRBJ2-7; tentatively, D is TRBD1 or TRBD2 (5 bases each). The V end was cut by 6 bases, the J end by 4 bases, with 13 bases between. The CDR3 runs 13 residues. CDR1 is MNHEY and CDR2 is SMNVEV in the germline V gene (reference sequence). The CDR3 region is CASRQRGPYEQYF. CDR3 DNA sequence: TGTGCCAGCAGACAGAGGGGCCCATACGAGCAGTACTTC.

The chain is built from TRBV28 and TRBJ2-7; D is uncertain. Germline CDR1 is MDHEN and CDR2 is SYDVKM. Trimming left V 6 bases short and J 0 bases short, with 12 bases between. The CDR3 runs 14 residues. CDR3 DNA: TGTGCCAGCAGATACCTCAGAAGCTCCTACGAGCAGTACTTC. Its translation is CASRYLRSSYEQYF.

The chain has TRBV25-1 and TRBJ2-7; 10 bases are a match to TRBD2. Per the germline V gene, CDR1 is MGHDK and CDR2 is SYGVNS. The CDR3 is 16 residues long. V lost 4 bases and J lost 5; bases outside the gene matches: 11. The CDR3 bases are TGTGCCAGCAGTGGAAACAGGGATCTAGCGGGGGACGAGCAGTACTTC. Protein product: CASSGNRDLAGDEQYF.